A selection of T cell receptor beta chains follows, all from one sample in a study of T cells after yellow fever vaccination. TCRdb called the 5' RACE reads again in MiXCR, with one record for every CDR3 protein. The data show some 550,000 distinct CDR3 sequences, with 15% to 20% seen just once and roughly an eighth held by the top ten. Here the sequenced sample was PBMCs, taken 15 days after the yellow fever booster vaccination. These receptors all come from a man in his thirties or forties who received the YFV17D yellow fever vaccine. Each CDR3 is given without its conserved first and last residue. Clone size appears in some rows only: once, few, many, or a class for an expanded clone.

len	v_gene	abundance	j_gene	CDR3aa
12	TRBV18	few	TRBJ2-5	ASSQIFGWETQY
14	TRBV11-2	NA	TRBJ2-1	ASSWTSGISGNEQF
12	TRBV7-2	few	TRBJ2-3	ASSFTSIGDTQY
11	TRBV11-2	few	TRBJ1-1	ASSRTVEAAAF
12	TRBV7-6	few	TRBJ2-3	ASSLEEVSSSQY
9	TRBV6-6	few	TRBJ2-1	ASTLGREKI
8	TRBV20-1	NA	TRBJ2-1	SARGVEQF
12	TRBV27	NA	TRBJ2-7	ASSSQGFIYEQY
13	TRBV6-5	NA	TRBJ1-1	ASSYGGLVNTEAF
13	TRBV7-2	few	TRBJ2-2	ASSSSAAGTGELF
12	TRBV10-3	NA	TRBJ2-2	AANGPANTGELF
11	TRBV20-1	NA	TRBJ2-1	SAKGEYGNEQF
13	TRBV20-1	few	TRBJ2-1	SATRQGYTYNEQF
13	TRBV18	few	TRBJ2-7	ASSPGLAGKIEQY
9	TRBV29-1	few	TRBJ2-1	SVEVSNLRF
12	TRBV7-2	NA	TRBJ1-2	ASGDVRGVGGYT
14	TRBV20-1	few	TRBJ2-3	SAIRQGGWNTDTQY
11	TRBV18	NA	TRBJ2-7	ASSPTQENEQY
12	TRBV5-1	NA	TRBJ2-7	ASSLELVGTEQY
12	TRBV20-1	few	TRBJ2-7	SARGMGQLYEQY
11	TRBV20-1	many	TRBJ2-4	SATGGSGNIQY
12	TRBV20-1	few	TRBJ2-1	SAVRTSGGNEQF
14	TRBV5-6	NA	TRBJ2-7	ASSLTPGQGSYEQY
11	TRBV20-1	few	TRBJ2-7	SARFRGPYEQY
14	TRBV7-9	few	TRBJ1-4	ASSLRQPATNEKLF
13	TRBV6-5	NA	NA	ASSYEGRSYNEQF
13	TRBV20-1	NA	TRBJ2-5	SAHSPGQVGETQY
12	TRBV18	few	TRBJ2-5	ASSPPMGQETQY
12	TRBV29-1	few	TRBJ2-2	SVVGQGRTGELF